The next 3 T cell receptor beta chains were all read from a single sample in a study of blood T cell repertoires in COVID-19. Repertoires were generated with immunoSEQ multiplex PCR, while TCRdb's copy carries only in-frame clones and drops some. The table records about 140,000 clones, about 91% of them present only once. The specimen sequenced was peripheral blood. The source of these receptors is a woman in her forties or fifties with acute or convalescent COVID-19.

The rearrangement joins TRBV29-1 to TRBJ2-3; D is uncertain. The ends were cut back, 2 bases at V and 0 bases at J, with 12 bases in the middle. Germline loops: CDR1 SQVTM, CDR2 ANQGSEA. The CDR3 contains 15 residues. Here the CDR3 reads CSVEWVPTSTDTQYF. The CDR3 nucleotides are TGCAGCGTTGAATGGGTCCCGACTAGCACAGATACGCAGTATTTT.

The V call is TRBV5-6, the J call TRBJ1-2; D unclear. The germline gives CDR1 SGHDT, CDR2 YYEEEE. With 4 bases removed from V and 6 bases from J, the gap between germline ends came to 7 bases. The CDR3 has 11 amino acids. CDR3 sequence (DNA): TGTGCCAGCAGCCGGACTCATGGCTACACCTTC. Translation: CASSRTHGYTF.

In this sample, this clone turned up once. J is TRBJ2-5 and V is TRBV3-1 (or the pseudogene TRBV3-2); 11 positions match TRBD2. The CDR3 covers 16 residues. CDR1 and CDR2 from the germline V gene are LGHDT and YNNKEL (reference sequence). Unmatched junction bases numbered 9, after V lost 4 bases and J lost 5 bases. In DNA form, the CDR3 reads TGTGCCAGCAGCCCCGTCCTAGCGGGAGGAGGGGAGACCCAGTACTTC. Translating gives CASSPVLAGGGETQYF.